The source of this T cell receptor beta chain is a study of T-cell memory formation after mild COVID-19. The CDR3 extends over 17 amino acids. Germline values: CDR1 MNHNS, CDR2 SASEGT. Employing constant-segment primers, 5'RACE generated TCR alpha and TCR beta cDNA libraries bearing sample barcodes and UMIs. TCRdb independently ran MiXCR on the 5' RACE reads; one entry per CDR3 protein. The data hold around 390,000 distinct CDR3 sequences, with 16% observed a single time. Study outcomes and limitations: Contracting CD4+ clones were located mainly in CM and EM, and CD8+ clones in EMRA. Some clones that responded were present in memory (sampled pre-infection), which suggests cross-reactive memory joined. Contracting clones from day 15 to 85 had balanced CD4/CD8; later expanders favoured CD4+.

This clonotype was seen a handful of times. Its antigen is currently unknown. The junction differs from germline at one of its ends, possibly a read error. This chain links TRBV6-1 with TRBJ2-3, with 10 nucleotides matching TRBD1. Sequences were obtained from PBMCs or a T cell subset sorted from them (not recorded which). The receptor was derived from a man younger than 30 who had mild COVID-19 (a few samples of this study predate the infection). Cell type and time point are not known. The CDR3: CASSELLGGQGTGTQYF. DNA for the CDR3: TGTGCCAGCAGTGAACTCTTAGGGGGACAGGGGACAGGTACGCAGTATTTT.